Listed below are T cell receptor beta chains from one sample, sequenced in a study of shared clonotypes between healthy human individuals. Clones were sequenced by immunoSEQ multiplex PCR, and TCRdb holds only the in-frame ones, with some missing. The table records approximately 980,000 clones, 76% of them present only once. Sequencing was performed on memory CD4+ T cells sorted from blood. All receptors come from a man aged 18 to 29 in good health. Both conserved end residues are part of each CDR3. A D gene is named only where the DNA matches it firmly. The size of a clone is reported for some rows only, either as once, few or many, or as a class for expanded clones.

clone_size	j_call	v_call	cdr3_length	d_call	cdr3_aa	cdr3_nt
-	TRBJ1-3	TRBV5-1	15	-	CASSRRTVSGNTIYF	TGCGCCAGCAGCCGTAGGACAGTCTCTGGAAACACCATATATTTT
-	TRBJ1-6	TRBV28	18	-	CASSLDPLLQGPNSPLHF	TGTGCCAGCAGTTTGGACCCCCTCCTACAGGGTCCTAATTCACCCCTCCACTTT
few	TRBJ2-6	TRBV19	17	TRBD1	CASSYRDRGLGANVLTF	TGTGCCAGTAGCTACCGGGACAGGGGGCTCGGGGCCAACGTCCTGACTTTC
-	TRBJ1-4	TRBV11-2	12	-	CASGSAREKLFF	TGTGCCAGCGGTTCTGCTCGGGAAAAACTGTTTTTT
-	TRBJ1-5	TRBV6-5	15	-	CASSPTGYSNQPQHF	TGTGCCAGCAGCCCCACAGGCTATAGCAATCAGCCCCAGCATTTT
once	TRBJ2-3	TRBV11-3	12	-	CASSLRPDTQYF	TGTGCCAGCAGCTTGCGACCAGATACGCAGTATTTT
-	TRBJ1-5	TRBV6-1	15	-	CASSESTAGGQPQHF	TGTGCCAGCAGTGAAAGTACAGCTGGGGGTCAGCCCCAGCATTTT
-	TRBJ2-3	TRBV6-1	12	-	CASSERTDTQYF	TGTGCCAGCAGTGAAAGAACAGATACGCAGTATTTT
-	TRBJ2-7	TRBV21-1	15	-	CASTPGLAGAYEQYF	TGTGCCAGCACCCCTGGACTAGCGGGAGCCTACGAGCAGTACTTC
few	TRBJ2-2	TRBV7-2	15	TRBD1	CASSLGGGPTGELFF	TGTGCCAGCAGCTTAGGAGGGGGCCCCACCGGGGAGCTGTTTTTT
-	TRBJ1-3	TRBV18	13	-	CASSPGTPDTIYF	TGTGCCAGCTCACCCGGGACACCAGACACCATATATTTT
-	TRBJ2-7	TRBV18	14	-	CASSPPTAAYEQYF	TGTGCCAGCTCACCACCAACAGCCGCCTACGAGCAGTACTTC
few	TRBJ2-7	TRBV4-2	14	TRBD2	CASSPGTTTYEQYF	TGTGCCAGCAGCCCCGGGACTACTACCTACGAGCAGTACTTC
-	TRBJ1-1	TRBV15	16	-	CATSRDNKGGNTEAFF	TGTGCCACCAGCAGAGATAATAAGGGAGGGAACACTGAAGCTTTCTTT
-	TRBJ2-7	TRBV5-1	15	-	CASSLGVQGAYEQYF	TGCGCCAGCAGCCTAGGTGTCCAGGGCGCCTACGAGCAGTACTTC
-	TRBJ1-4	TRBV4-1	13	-	CASSPGPNEKLFF	TGCGCCAGCAGTCCGGGCCCTAATGAAAAACTGTTTTTT
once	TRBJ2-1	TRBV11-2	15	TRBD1	CASSLDRVRHNEQFF	TGTGCCAGCTCCCTCGACAGGGTAAGACACAATGAGCAGTTCTTC
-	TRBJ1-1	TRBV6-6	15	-	CASSYEGRGNTEAFF	TGTGCCAGCAGTTACGAGGGGCGAGGGAACACTGAAGCTTTCTTT
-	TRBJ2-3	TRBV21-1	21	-	CASSSSRGLAGKRSLTDTQYF	TGTGCCAGCAGCAGCTCTCGGGGACTAGCGGGGAAAAGGTCCTTGACAGATACGCAGTATTTT
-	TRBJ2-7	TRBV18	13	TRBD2	CASSPRGGYEQYF	TGTGCCAGCTCACCACGGGGGGGCTACGAGCAGTACTTC
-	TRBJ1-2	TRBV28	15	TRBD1	CASSSNRGPDYGYTF	TGTGCCAGCAGTTCGAACAGGGGCCCTGACTATGGCTACACCTTC
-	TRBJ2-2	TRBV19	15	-	CASSIAGMNTGELFF	TGTGCCAGTAGTATCGCGGGAATGAACACCGGGGAGCTGTTTTTT
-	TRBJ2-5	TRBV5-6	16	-	CASSLLTEGWQETQYF	TGTGCCAGCAGCTTGCTGACCGAGGGGTGGCAAGAGACCCAGTACTTC
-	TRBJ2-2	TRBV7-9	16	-	CASRPRGTSNTGELFF	TGTGCCAGCAGGCCCCGTGGGACATCGAACACCGGGGAGCTGTTTTTT
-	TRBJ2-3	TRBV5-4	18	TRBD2	CASSLALGLAGTTDTQYF	TGTGCCAGCAGCTTGGCCTTGGGACTAGCGGGAACCACAGATACGCAGTATTTT
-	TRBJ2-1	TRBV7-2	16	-	CASSLAVGSSYNEQFF	TGTGCCAGCAGCTTAGCAGTGGGGAGCTCCTACAATGAGCAGTTCTTC
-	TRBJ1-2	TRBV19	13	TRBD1	CASSMTGGRGYTF	TGTGCCAGTAGTATGACAGGGGGACGTGGCTACACCTTC
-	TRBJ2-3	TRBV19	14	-	CASSFLGSTDTQYF	TGTGCCAGTAGTTTTCTTGGTAGCACAGATACGCAGTATTTT
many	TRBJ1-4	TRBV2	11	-	CASAFDEKLFF	TGTGCCAGCGCCTTCGATGAAAAACTGTTTTTT
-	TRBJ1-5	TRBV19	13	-	CASSDGAGQPQHF	TGTGCCAGTTCGGACGGCGCGGGTCAGCCCCAGCATTTT
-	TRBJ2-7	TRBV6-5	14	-	CASRRGDGAYEQYF	TGTGCCAGCAGACGCGGGGACGGGGCTTACGAGCAGTACTTC
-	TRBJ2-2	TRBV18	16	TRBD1	CASSPLGQGFTGELFF	TGTGCCAGCTCACCATTGGGACAGGGGTTCACCGGGGAGCTGTTTTTT
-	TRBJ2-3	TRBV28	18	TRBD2	CASSSPRWGGGGTDTQYF	TGTGCCAGCAGTTCCCCGAGGTGGGGCGGGGGAGGCACAGATACGCAGTATTTT
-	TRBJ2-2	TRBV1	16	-	CTSSQDRQLNTGELFF	TGCACCAGCAGCCAAGATCGGCAGCTGAACACCGGGGAGCTGTTTTTT
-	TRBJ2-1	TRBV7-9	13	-	CASSPTTRNEQFF	TGTGCCAGCAGTCCTACAACTCGCAATGAGCAGTTCTTC
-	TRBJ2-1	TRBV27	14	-	CASNPWGRGNEQFF	TGTGCCAGCAATCCATGGGGCAGGGGCAATGAGCAGTTCTTC
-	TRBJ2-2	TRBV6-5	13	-	CASTSSYTGELFF	TGTGCCAGCACTTCTAGTTATACCGGGGAGCTGTTTTTT
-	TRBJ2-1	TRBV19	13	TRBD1	CASSLGQDNEQFF	TGTGCCAGTAGTTTGGGACAGGACAATGAGCAGTTCTTC
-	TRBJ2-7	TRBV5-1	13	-	CASSLVESYEQYF	TGCGCCAGCAGCTTGGTGGAGTCCTACGAGCAGTACTTC
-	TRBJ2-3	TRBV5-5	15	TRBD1	CASSPTGSNTNTQYF	TGTGCCAGCAGCCCGACAGGGTCAAACACAAATACGCAGTATTTT
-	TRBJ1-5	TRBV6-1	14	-	CASSENQGNQPQHF	TGTGCCAGCAGTGAAAACCAGGGAAATCAGCCCCAGCATTTT